Presented here are 9 T cell receptor beta chains from one specimen sequenced in a study of blood T cells in healthy people across ages. It was with a sample-barcoded 5' primer and a J-beta primer mix that a second PCR of roughly 7 to 11 cycles was run. TCRdb re-analysed the 5' RACE reads in MiXCR, keeping a single row per CDR3 protein. This repertoire shows 1.5 million to 2 million distinct CDR3 sequences, approximately 28% found once; its top ten account for 6.5% to 8.5%. The sequenced sample was blood. These TCRs come from a woman younger than 45 in good health.

This clonotype was recorded at least ten times. This rearrangement joins TRBV10-3 to TRBJ1-2; D might be TRBD1 (6 bases). This CDR3 region has 14 residues. Trimming took off 3 bases at V and 8 bases at J, with 16 bases between the two ends. CDR1 ENHRY and CDR2 SYGVKD come from the germline V gene. As DNA, the CDR3 is TGTGCCATCAGTGAAGGGAGCACCAGGGGCGGCTACACCTTC. It is translated as CAISEGSTRGGYTF.

The rearrangement links TRBV5-1 to TRBJ2-3; 13 bases agree with TRBD2. Germline V CDR1 and CDR2: SGHRS, YFSETQ. The J segment lost 0 bases and the V segment lost 2 bases, leaving 9 bases of the junction unmatched. This CDR3 region has 19 residues. The CDR3 coding sequence is TGCGCCAGCAGCTTCAGACTAGCGGGAGGTTCCGCTAGCACAGATACGCAGTATTTT. Translating it yields CASSFRLAGGSASTDTQYF.

CDR3 residues: CASSQSGPGNTIYF. The CDR3 coding sequence is TGTGCCAGCAGCCAGTCCGGGCCCGGAAACACCATATATTTT. The chain combines TRBV3-1 with TRBJ1-3; the D is unclear. The CDR3 totals 14 residues. The V and J ends lost 3 bases and 4 bases respectively, with 10 bases between them. CDR1 and CDR2 from the germline V gene are LGHDT and YNNKEL (reference sequence).

This clonotype was seen ten or more times. The chain combines TRBV12-3 or TRBV12-4 with TRBJ2-7; 8 positions match TRBD2. This CDR3 is built from 15 residues. Unmatched junction bases numbered 8, after V lost 5 bases and J lost 2 bases. The CDR3 reads CASSLGLGVTYEQYF. CDR3 coding DNA: TGTGCCAGCAGTCTGGGACTAGGGGTAACCTACGAGCAGTACTTC.

This clonotype is a singleton in its sample. The V call is TRBV30, the J call TRBJ2-5; TRBD1 matches 7 bases. Unmatched junction bases numbered 4, after V lost 4 bases and J lost 2 bases. Germline loops: CDR1 GTSNPN, CDR2 SVGIG (reference sequence). This CDR3 is 13 amino acids long. The CDR3 region has the DNA TGTGCCTGGACCGGGACAGCGCAAGAGACCCAGTACTTC. Protein product: CAWTGTAQETQYF.

This chain uses TRBV29-1 with TRBJ1-1; D possibly corresponds to TRBD1 (6 bases). The CDR3 contains 11 residues. CDR1 is SQVTM and CDR2 is ANQGSEA in the germline V gene. Trimming removed 4 bases from V and 10 bases from J, with 13 bases in between. CDR3 sequence (DNA): TGCAGCGTTGGTATACAGGGCGTAGCTTTCTTT. Translation: CSVGIQGVAFF.

A few counts support this clonotype. The chain has TRBV5-1 and TRBJ2-1; perhaps D is TRBD1 or TRBD2 (5 bases each). Germline CDR1 is SGHRS and CDR2 is YFSETQ. Between the trimmed V and J ends, which lost 4 bases and 9 bases, there was a span of 20 bases. This CDR3 contains 15 residues. The DNA of the CDR3 is TGCGCCAGCAGCGCGGCCGGGACCGAAGTTGGTGAGCAGTTCTTC. Protein: CASSAAGTEVGEQFF.

This clonotype appeared many times. This sequence joins TRBV10-3 and TRBJ2-7, with 12 bases aligning to TRBD2. The CDR3 runs to 15 residues. The germline V gene has CDR1 ENHRY and CDR2 SYGVKD. J lost 9 bases, V lost 3 bases, and 9 bases had no gene match. The CDR3 sequence is CAISEAGLAGGWQYF. As DNA, the CDR3 is TGTGCCATCAGTGAAGCGGGACTAGCGGGCGGTTGGCAGTACTTC.

The J gene is TRBJ2-2, the V gene TRBV7-9; 9 bases match TRBD1. The ends lost 6 bases at V and 5 bases at J; junction bases unmatched: 7. Germline V gene data show CDR1 as SEHNR and CDR2 as FQNEAQ (reference sequence). This CDR3 is built from 15 residues. The CDR3 region is CASSLTGGQTGELFF. The CDR3 coding sequence is TGTGCCAGCAGTTTAACAGGGGGCCAAACCGGGGAGCTGTTTTTT.